The 5 T cell receptor beta chains below were found in one sample sequenced in a study of Graves' ophthalmopathy and Graves' hyperthyroidism. CDR3 regions of TCR beta were amplified from RNA transcripts. Following a first-round RT-PCR that used HTBI primers, a second-round multiplex PCR was carried out. TCRdb used MiXCR to reprocess the multiplex PCR reads, holding one entry per CDR3 protein. The profile shows hundreds of thousands of distinct CDR3 sequences, approximately 21% of them singletons. The specimen sequenced was peripheral blood. The receptors stem from a woman younger than 30 with stable Graves' hyperthyroidism.

This clonotype was picked up many times. This rearrangement joins TRBV20-1 to TRBJ2-7; 7 positions agree with TRBD1. V trimming: 8 bases; J trimming: 3 bases; junction bases outside the gene matches: 16. The CDR3 length is 15 residues. Germline V gene lookup returns CDR1 DFQATT and CDR2 SNEGSKA (reference sequence). CDR3 DNA: TGCAGTCCCCAAGGCATTGGGGACAGATACTACGAGCAGTACTTC. Translating gives CSPQGIGDRYYEQYF.

The CDR3 DNA sequence: TGCAGTGCCAGACTACGTAGTGACAGAATGAACACTGAAGCTTTCTTT. Residues: CSARLRSDRMNTEAFF. The J gene is TRBJ1-1, the V gene TRBV20-1, with a possible D match to TRBD1 (5 bases). Trimming took off 6 bases at V and 0 bases at J, with 20 bases between the two ends. Germline CDR1 is DFQATT and CDR2 is SNEGSKA (reference sequence). This CDR3 comprises 16 residues.

The genes are TRBV20-1 and TRBJ2-7, with TRBD1 matching over 8 bases. Unmatched junction bases numbered 15, after V lost 6 bases and J lost 5 bases. CDR3 length: 15 amino acids. Germline CDR1 is DFQATT and CDR2 is SNEGSKA (reference sequence). This CDR3 is CSARGTGNPLHEQYF. The CDR3 DNA reads as TGCAGTGCAAGGGGGACAGGTAACCCTCTCCACGAGCAGTACTTC.

This clonotype was seen repeatedly, ten times or more. The chain links TRBV2 to TRBJ2-7; D remains unclear. The V end lost 8 bases, the J end lost 3 bases, and 11 bases lay between the germline ends. The CDR3 is made up of 12 amino acids. Germline CDR1 SNHLY, CDR2 FYNNEI. The CDR3 protein is CASSGSYYEQYF. In nucleotides, the CDR3 is TGTGCCAGCTCCGGGTCCTACTACGAGCAGTACTTC.

In its sample, this clonotype was seen a few times. The junction departs from the called germline gene at one end, perhaps through a read error. The chain employs TRBV7-2 and TRBJ2-5, with D possibly matching TRBD2 (6 bases). This CDR3 spans 13 amino acids. Germline assignment: CDR1 SGHTA and CDR2 FQGNSA. CDR3 DNA sequence: TGTGCCAGCAGCTATGGACTACAAGGGACCCAGTACTTC. It translates to CASSYGLQGTQYF. Combining the CDR3 with reference TRBV7-2 and TRBJ2-5 gives the whole variable domain GAGVSQSPSNKVTEKGKDVELRCDPISGHTALYWYRQSLGQGLEFLIYFQGNSAPDKSGLPSDRFSAERTGGSVSTLTIQRTQQEDSAVYLCASSYGLQGTQYFGPGTRLLVL.